The 3 T cell receptor beta chains listed next were all sequenced from one sample in a study of blood T cell repertoires in COVID-19. Sequencing used immunoSEQ multiplex PCR; TCRdb keeps in-frame clones, though not all of them. The sample contains 50,000 to 65,000 clones, more than 55% of which appear only once. Sequencing was done on a sample of PBMCs or T cells enriched from blood (not recorded which). The receptor set was obtained from a woman aged 60-75 years who had been exposed to COVID-19.

V gene TRBV28 combines with J gene TRBJ2-5, with TRBD2 as a possible D gene (5 bases). The V end was cut by 3 bases, the J end by 7 bases, with 15 bases between. This CDR3 spans 14 amino acids. Germline V gene lookup returns CDR1 MDHEN and CDR2 SYDVKM. The CDR3 DNA is TGTGCCAGCAGTTTGAACTTAAAAGAGGGGACCCAGTACTTC. It encodes CASSLNLKEGTQYF. The whole variable domain, remainder taken from reference TRBV28 and TRBJ2-5, is DVKVTQSSRYLVKRTGEKVFLECVQDMDHENMFWYRQDPGLGLRLIYFSYDVKMKEKGDIPEGYSVSREKKERFSLILESASTNQTSMYLCASSLNLKEGTQYFGPGTRLLVL.

This chain links TRBV7-9 with TRBJ1-4; 8 nucleotides match TRBD1. CDR1 and CDR2 from the germline V gene are SEHNR and FQNEAQ (reference sequence). Trimming at V came to 3 bases and at J to 7 bases, leaving 7 bases not matched to a gene. This CDR3 region has 15 residues. The CDR3 spells CASSLMGRGLEKLFF. The CDR3 DNA follows: TGTGCCAGCAGCTTGATGGGCAGGGGGCTTGAAAAACTGTTTTTT.

This clone has at least ten counts. The rearrangement joins TRBV5-4 to TRBJ1-2; 8 bases align to TRBD1. CDR1 is SGHNT, CDR2 YYREEE, per germline (reference sequence). The CDR3 runs to 17 residues. The V and J ends lost 6 bases and 2 bases, in that order; junction bases with no gene match: 15. In DNA, the CDR3 is TGTGCCAGCACCTATGACAGGGGACGAACCTTAAACTATGGCTACACCTTC. It encodes CASTYDRGRTLNYGYTF.